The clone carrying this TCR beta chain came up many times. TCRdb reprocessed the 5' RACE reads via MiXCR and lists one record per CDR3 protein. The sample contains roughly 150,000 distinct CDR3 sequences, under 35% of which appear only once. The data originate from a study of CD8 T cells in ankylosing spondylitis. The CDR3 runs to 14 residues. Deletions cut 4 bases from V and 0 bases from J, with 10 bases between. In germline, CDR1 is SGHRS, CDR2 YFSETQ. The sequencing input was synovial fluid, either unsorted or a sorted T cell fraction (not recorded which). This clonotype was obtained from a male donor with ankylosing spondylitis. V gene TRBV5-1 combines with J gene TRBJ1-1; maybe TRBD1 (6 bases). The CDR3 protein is CASSPDRLNTEAFF. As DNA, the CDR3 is TGCGCCAGCAGCCCGGACAGATTGAACACTGAAGCTTTCTTT.